The present T cell receptor (beta chain) was sequenced within a study of T cells in Graves' hyperthyroidism and ophthalmopathy. Trimming left V 4 bases short and J 7 bases short, with 7 bases between. The CDR3 contains 11 residues. Germline V CDR1 and CDR2: SNHLY, FYNNEI. TCR beta CDR3 region amplification was performed from RNA transcripts. HTBI primers drove first-round RT-PCR of the TCR CDR3. Via MiXCR, TCRdb re-called the multiplex PCR reads, giving one row per CDR3 protein. The data contain 300,000 to 350,000 distinct CDR3 sequences, 20% to 25% of them seen just once; the ten biggest clones take up 50% to 65%. Graves' hyperthyroidism without ophthalmopathy progression within 18 months was termed stable.

The sequencing sample was made of blood. The receptor's source is a woman between 45 and 60 years old with Graves' hyperthyroidism. The genes are TRBV2 and TRBJ1-1, with D unresolved. The CDR3 sequence: CASSGHREAFF. The CDR3 DNA follows: TGTGCCAGCAGTGGGCACCGTGAAGCTTTCTTT. The full variable domain, completed using reference TRBV2 and TRBJ1-1, is EPEVTQTPSHQVTQMGQEVILRCVPISNHLYFYWYRQILGQKVEFLVSFYNNEISEKSEIFDDQFSVERPDGSNFTLKIRSTKLEDSAMYFCASSGHREAFFGQGTRLTVV.